The 28 T cell receptor beta chains below were found in one sample sequenced in a study of T cell repertoires in cytomegalovirus infection. TCRdb ran MiXCR on the reads and lists one entry per CDR3 protein. This table has 650,000 to 900,000 distinct CDR3 sequences, around 29% appearing once. Their cognate antigens are unknown. Sequenced material: cultured CD8+ T cells from PBMCs, taken from culture after CMV antigen stimulation. These receptors were collected from a human donor in good health (CMV status not recorded). Some clones in this sample may be carry-over from other donors' samples.

This chain connects TRBV4-1 to TRBJ2-5, with 13 bases aligning to TRBD2. J was trimmed by 5 bases and V by 2 bases; bases with no gene match: 5. Per the germline V gene, CDR1 is MGHRA and CDR2 is YSYEKL. The CDR3 length is 16 residues. DNA for the CDR3: TGCGCCAGCAGCCAAATGGGACTAGCGGGGATGGAGACCCAGTACTTC. Its translation: CASSQMGLAGMETQYF.

This clonotype was counted between two and nine times. This sequence joins TRBV27 and TRBJ1-1, with D maybe TRBD1 (5 bases). Germline V gene sequence: CDR1 MNHEY, CDR2 SMNVEV (reference sequence). Between the trimmed V and J ends, which lost 3 bases and 2 bases, there was a span of 13 bases. The CDR3 is made up of 15 amino acids. CDR3 sequence reads: CASSLEGFANTEAFF. CDR3 coding DNA: TGTGCCAGCAGTTTGGAGGGGTTCGCAAACACTGAAGCTTTCTTT.

The gene calls are TRBV10-3 and TRBJ1-2; maybe TRBD1 (6 bases). CDR1 is ENHRY and CDR2 is SYGVKD in the germline V gene. The CDR3 is 20 residues long. Trimming took 5 bases from V and 4 from J, leaving 32 bases between them. The CDR3 region is CAISYSPRPLQGRGSYGYTF. DNA of the CDR3: TGTGCCATCAGTTATTCTCCCCGCCCTTTACAGGGAAGGGGGAGCTATGGCTACACCTTC.

The V gene is TRBV7-6, the J gene TRBJ1-1; D ambiguous. Germline V gene data show CDR1 as SGHVS and CDR2 as FNYEAQ. V shed 4 bases and J shed 0 bases, with 12 bases lying between them. This CDR3 comprises 15 residues. Here the CDR3 DNA reads TGTGCCAGCAGCTACCTGGGAGGGATGAACACTGAAGCTTTCTTT. This encodes CASSYLGGMNTEAFF.

V gene TRBV28 combines with J gene TRBJ1-1, with 7 bases aligning to TRBD1. This CDR3 has 16 amino acids. The junction had 7 bases not matched to a gene; V was cut back by 3 bases and J by 0 bases. The germline V gene has CDR1 MDHEN and CDR2 SYDVKM. In DNA, the CDR3 is TGTGCCAGCAGTTTTTGGGACAGAGCGATGAACACTGAAGCTTTCTTT. Translating it yields CASSFWDRAMNTEAFF. Together with reference TRBV28 and TRBJ1-1, the CDR3 gives the full variable domain: DVKVTQSSRYLVKRTGEKVFLECVQDMDHENMFWYRQDPGLGLRLIYFSYDVKMKEKGDIPEGYSVSREKKERFSLILESASTNQTSMYLCASSFWDRAMNTEAFFGQGTRLTVV.

The CDR3 coding sequence is TGTGCCAGCAGCGAGGGGCGGGGGGGCCTCCAAGAGACCCAGTACTTC. Its translation: CASSEGRGGLQETQYF. V is TRBV6-5 and J is TRBJ2-5; 9 nucleotides line up with TRBD2. The V gene's germline CDR1 is MNHEY and CDR2 SVGAGI. Trimming removed 6 bases from V and 1 base from J; junction bases left unmatched: 9. This CDR3 is 16 amino acids long.

This clonotype was counted a few times. The chain combines TRBV24-1 with TRBJ1-2; 11 bases match TRBD1. The germline V gene encodes CDR1 KGHDR and CDR2 SFDVKD. J gave up 8 bases and V 3 bases, and 7 bases lay outside the gene matches. This CDR3 is 15 amino acids long. This CDR3 reads CATSDGSDRGRGYTF. DNA of the CDR3: TGTGCCACCAGTGATGGATCGGACAGGGGGCGCGGCTACACCTTC.

The rearrangement uses TRBV4-3 and TRBJ2-1; TRBD1 or TRBD2 may be the D gene (6 bases each). The CDR3 length is 13 residues. Trimming left V 1 base short and J 9 bases short, with 10 bases between. Per the germline V gene, CDR1 is LGHNA and CDR2 is YSLEER. The CDR3 loop reads CASSQGGAGEQFF. CDR3 DNA: TGCGCCAGCAGCCAAGGGGGGGCAGGTGAGCAGTTCTTC.

The chain has TRBV7-9 and TRBJ2-1; 13 nucleotides agree with TRBD2. The V and J ends lost 5 bases and 6 bases, in that order; junction bases with no gene match: 4. There are 15 residues in the CDR3. Germline-derived CDR1 and CDR2 are SEHNR and FQNEAQ (reference sequence). The CDR3 is CASSPTSGGGNEQFF. CDR3 nucleotide sequence: TGTGCCAGCAGCCCTACTAGCGGGGGGGGCAATGAGCAGTTCTTC. The full variable domain, completed using reference TRBV7-9 and TRBJ2-1, is DTGVSQNPRHKITKRGQNVTFRCDPISEHNRLYWYRQTLGQGPEFLTYFQNEAQLEKSRLLSDRFSAERPKGSFSTLEIQRTEQGDSAMYLCASSPTSGGGNEQFFGPGTRLTVL.

The chain couples TRBV5-5 to TRBJ2-5; 8 bases align to TRBD1. Germline trimming cut 7 bases from V and 5 bases from J; bases unmatched to any gene: 7. The CDR3 runs to 13 residues. Germline CDR1 is SGHKS and CDR2 is YYEKEE (reference sequence). The CDR3 DNA sequence: TGTGCCAGCTCAGGGGGCTCCTTGGAGACCCAGTACTTC. Translated, it gives CASSGGSLETQYF.

The V and J genes are TRBV3-1 and TRBJ2-7, with D perhaps matching TRBD2 (7 bases). Germline lookup yields CDR1 LGHDT and CDR2 YNNKEL (reference sequence). Trimming took 4 bases from V and 6 from J, leaving 13 bases between them. The CDR3 covers 13 residues. The CDR3 here is CASSPVGGGEQYV. The CDR3 DNA follows: TGTGCCAGCAGCCCCGTGGGAGGGGGCGAGCAGTACGTC.

This clonotype was observed a handful of times. V and J are TRBV4-1 and TRBJ1-1; unclear D gene. The CDR3 is 16 amino acids. The V end was cut by 1 base, the J end by 0 bases, with 12 bases between. CDR1 and CDR2 (germline): MGHRA, YSYEKL. The CDR3 loop reads CASSQGIGVMNTEAFF. The CDR3 coding sequence is TGCGCCAGCAGCCAAGGGATCGGGGTCATGAACACTGAAGCTTTCTTT.

This clonotype was seen more than once but under ten times. The chain has TRBV6-8 and TRBJ1-1; tentatively, D is TRBD1 (6 bases). Between the trimmed V and J ends, which lost 2 bases and 3 bases, there was a span of 10 bases. The germline V gene has CDR1 MNHGY and CDR2 SAAAGT. CDR3 length equals 14 residues. This CDR3 reads CASSYEGVHTEAFF. CDR3 coding DNA: TGTGCCAGCAGTTACGAGGGGGTCCACACTGAAGCTTTCTTT.

The V call is TRBV7-9, the J call TRBJ1-4, with a tentative D call TRBD1 (5 bases). Looked up from germline, CDR1 is SEHNR and CDR2 is FQNEAQ (reference sequence). CDR3 length: 15 amino acids. The V end was cut by 4 bases, the J end by 8 bases, with 17 bases between. The CDR3 region has the DNA TGTGCCAGCAGCTCTGGCAGGGAGTCGAGGGAAAAACTGTTTTTT. Its protein product is CASSSGRESREKLFF.

This clonotype was picked up many times. The genes are TRBV7-9 and TRBJ1-4; D unresolved. The germline V and J ends were trimmed by 5 bases and 3 bases, with 10 bases remaining between them. Per germline, CDR1 SEHNR and CDR2 FQNEAQ (reference sequence). The CDR3 is 14 residues long. The CDR3 here is CASSTTGSNEKLFF. The CDR3 DNA sequence: TGTGCCAGCAGCACAACGGGGTCTAATGAAAAACTGTTTTTT.

The V call is TRBV12-3 or TRBV12-4, the J call TRBJ2-5; D gene unclear. The CDR3 contains 13 residues. V lost 6 bases, J lost 1 base, and 9 bases lay in between. The CDR3 DNA reads as TGTGCCAGCAGCCCCTTAGTCCAAGAGACCCAGTACTTC. Translated: CASSPLVQETQYF.

The J gene is TRBJ2-1, the V gene TRBV29-1; TRBD2 aligns across 14 bases. This CDR3 has 14 residues. Germline trimming cut 4 bases from V and 10 bases from J; bases unmatched to any gene: 6. Germline V CDR1 and CDR2: SQVTM, ANQGSEA. The CDR3 region has the DNA TGCAGCGTTGCAGGACTAGCGGGGGGTGGCGAGCAGTTCTTC. Its translation is CSVAGLAGGGEQFF.

V is TRBV11-1 and J is TRBJ1-2; D remains ambiguous. The CDR3 runs 14 residues. V was trimmed by 2 bases and J by 4 bases, leaving 11 bases between them. CDR1 is SGHAT, CDR2 FQDESV, per germline (reference sequence). The CDR3 reads CASSLSTLGYGYTF. Written as DNA, the CDR3 is TGTGCCAGCAGCTTATCAACCCTTGGCTATGGCTACACCTTC.

The chain has TRBV6-8 and TRBJ2-1; D assignment may be TRBD1 or TRBD2 (5 bases each). Germline assignment: CDR1 MNHGY and CDR2 SAAAGT. Trimming stripped 4 bases from V and 10 bases from J, with 17 bases between. The CDR3 length is 14 residues. The CDR3 is CASSFWDRQEEQFF. The DNA for the CDR3 is TGTGCCAGCAGTTTTTGGGACCGCCAGGAGGAGCAGTTCTTC.

The chain carries TRBV27 and TRBJ1-5; D not certain. The germline CDR1 and CDR2 sequences are MNHEY and SMNVEV (reference sequence). The CDR3 contains 14 residues. The V end lost 3 bases, the J end lost 4 bases, and 10 bases lay between the germline ends. The CDR3 nucleotides read TGTGCCAGCAGTTTGATTCCCGGAAATCAGCCCCAGCATTTT. Its translation is CASSLIPGNQPQHF.

The sample holds a few counts of this clonotype. CDR3: CASSLTEPNTEAFF. As DNA, the CDR3 is TGCGCCAGCAGCCTGACCGAACCGAACACTGAAGCTTTCTTT. The V and J genes are TRBV4-1 and TRBJ1-1; D is unclear. This CDR3 is 14 amino acids long. CDR1 MGHRA and CDR2 YSYEKL come from the germline V gene. The V gene lost 4 bases and the J gene lost 1 base, with 10 bases spanning the gap.

V and J are TRBV7-8 and TRBJ2-1; D possibly corresponds to TRBD2 (7 bases). The CDR3 sequence is 14 residues long. The germline V and J ends were trimmed by 1 base and 7 bases, with 11 bases remaining between them. The germline CDR1 and CDR2 sequences are SGHVS and FQNEAQ. The CDR3: CASSLVGGLNEQFF. CDR3 DNA: TGTGCCAGCAGCTTAGTCGGGGGGCTTAATGAGCAGTTCTTC.

This clonotype was found a few times. The chain employs TRBV19 and TRBJ2-2; 8 nucleotides match TRBD1. There are 14 residues in the CDR3. V gave up 7 bases and J gave up 7 bases; unmatched junction bases: 8. Germline-derived CDR1 and CDR2 are LNHDA and SQIVND (reference sequence). CDR3 loop: CASIPGQAGGELFF. The CDR3 DNA reads TGTGCCAGTATTCCGGGACAGGCCGGCGGGGAGCTGTTTTTT.

This clonotype occurred a few times. This sequence joins TRBV12-3 or TRBV12-4 and TRBJ1-5; D is possibly TRBD1 (6 bases). V was trimmed by 5 bases and J by 5 bases, leaving 10 bases between them. The CDR3 is 13 amino acids. CDR3 bases: TGTGCCAGCAGTCAGGGGTCTTATCAGCCCCAGCATTTT. Amino acid sequence: CASSQGSYQPQHF.

J is TRBJ2-7 and V is TRBV6-2 or TRBV6-3, with TRBD1 as a possible D gene (6 bases). There are 14 residues in the CDR3. Trimming took 2 bases from V and 0 from J, leaving 8 bases between them. Germline CDR1 reads MNHEY; CDR2 reads SVGEGT. The CDR3 sequence is CASSYRDNSYEQYV. As DNA, the CDR3 is TGTGCCAGCAGTTACCGGGACAACTCCTACGAGCAGTACGTC.

The V and J genes are TRBV4-2 and TRBJ2-1; perhaps TRBD1 as D (5 bases). This CDR3 comprises 13 residues. With 0 bases removed from V and 5 bases from J, the gap between germline ends came to 5 bases. Germline V CDR1 and CDR2: LGHNA, YNFKEQ. CDR3 loop: CASSQEGDNEQFF. In DNA form, the CDR3 reads TGTGCCAGCAGCCAAGAAGGGGACAATGAGCAGTTCTTC.

This clonotype was observed many times. The chain combines TRBV7-9 with TRBJ2-2; 8 positions agree with TRBD1. Germline values: CDR1 SEHNR, CDR2 FQNEAQ (reference sequence). The CDR3 is 15 amino acids. V was clipped by 5 bases and J by 1 base; unmatched bases: 3. The CDR3 DNA reads as TGTGCCAGCAGCCAGGGGACAGGGAACACCGGGGAGCTGTTTTTT. Its translation: CASSQGTGNTGELFF.

This clonotype was recorded a few times. The chain recombines TRBV6-5 with TRBJ2-3; TRBD1 matches at 8 bases. This CDR3 is built from 18 residues. Germline-derived CDR1 and CDR2 are MNHEY and SVGAGI. Losses at the gene ends were 2 bases for V and 0 bases for J; bases not matched to a gene: 10. CDR3 nucleotides: TGTGCCAGCAGTTACACACGACAGGGGATTGGGAGCACAGATACGCAGTATTTT. As protein: CASSYTRQGIGSTDTQYF.